One and the same sample provided the 19 T cell receptor beta chains below, sequenced in a study of OX40 agonist ivuxolimab in advanced cancers. TCRdb's table, derived via immunoSEQ multiplex PCR, lists solely in-frame clones and lacks some. This sample has about 64,000 clones, with 75% to 90% found just once. Sequenced material: CD4+ or CD8+ T cells sorted from blood, taken in a trial of the OX40 agonist ivuxolimab. Source of these receptors: an adult with an advanced solid tumor such as melanoma, head and neck, liver or kidney cancer.

V usage is TRBV6-1 and J usage is TRBJ2-5; tentatively, D is TRBD2 (5 bases). Trimming shortened V by 2 bases and J by 1 base, and 14 bases separated the two germline ends. The CDR3 totals 16 residues. Germline CDR1 reads MNHNS; CDR2 reads SASEGT. CDR3 bases: TGTGCCAGCAGTGAAATCATGGGCGGGCCCCAAGAGACCCAGTACTTC. It translates to CASSEIMGGPQETQYF.

The J gene is TRBJ2-1, the V gene TRBV4-2; D remains unclear. Looked up from germline, CDR1 is LGHNA and CDR2 is YNFKEQ. V was trimmed by 0 bases and J by 4 bases, leaving 19 bases between them. The CDR3 sequence is 18 residues long. In DNA form, the CDR3 reads TGTGCCAGCAGCCAAGAACACAGTATTACAGCGACGTACAATGAGCAGTTCTTC. It translates to CASSQEHSITATYNEQFF.

This chain uses TRBV5-1 with TRBJ1-5; D might be TRBD1 (5 bases). CDR3 length: 13 residues. V was cut by 4 bases and J by 5 bases, with 10 bases left in between. Germline lookup yields CDR1 SGHRS and CDR2 YFSETQ. The CDR3 region has the DNA TGCGCCAGCAGCCTACGGGGGGATCAGCCCCAGCATTTT. Translated: CASSLRGDQPQHF.

The V call is TRBV11-2, the J call TRBJ1-1; tentatively, D is TRBD1 (6 bases). CDR1 is SGHAT, CDR2 FQNNGV, per germline. The CDR3 has 18 amino acids. Trimming removed 7 bases at V and 4 bases at J, with 28 bases between. The CDR3 DNA reads as TGTGCCAGCACCCCCATAGGTACCCCAGGGGCGCTATCCACTGAAGCTTTCTTT. Translating gives CASTPIGTPGALSTEAFF.

The sample holds one count of this clone. The rearrangement links TRBV6-6 to TRBJ2-1, with 7 bases matching TRBD2. Trimming removed 0 bases from V and 15 bases from J; junction bases left unmatched: 8. This CDR3 is 13 amino acids long. Per germline, CDR1 MNHNY and CDR2 SVGAGI (reference sequence). The chain's CDR3 is CASSYSTGLAAFF. CDR3 coding DNA: TGTGCCAGCAGTTACTCGACCGGGCTAGCGGCGTTCTTC.

The gene calls are TRBV6-5 and TRBJ2-7; TRBD2 matches at 9 bases. The CDR3 loop spans 15 amino acids. Germline lookup yields CDR1 MNHEY and CDR2 SVGAGI. Losses at the gene ends were 0 bases for V and 5 bases for J; bases not matched to a gene: 5. The CDR3 nucleotides read TGTGCCAGCAGTTACTCGGGAAGCGGGAGGAACGAGCAGTACTTC. Residues: CASSYSGSGRNEQYF.

V and J are TRBV7-8 and TRBJ2-7; tentatively, D is TRBD1 (5 bases). Trimming took off 1 base at V and 2 bases at J, with 6 bases between the two ends. This CDR3 is built from 13 residues. Germline lookup yields CDR1 SGHVS and CDR2 FQNEAQ. The CDR3: CASSLGGTYEQYF. CDR3 sequence (DNA): TGTGCCAGCAGCTTAGGGGGCACCTACGAGCAGTACTTC.

The genes are TRBV30 and TRBJ2-7; D assignment may be TRBD1 or TRBD2 (5 bases each). This CDR3 comprises 13 residues. V lost 2 bases to trimming and J lost 3 bases, with 11 bases between them. From germline, CDR1 is GTSNPN and CDR2 SVGIG (reference sequence). The DNA for the CDR3 is TGTGCCTGGAGTTTGTGGGGGATCTACGAGCAGTACTTC. This gives the protein CAWSLWGIYEQYF.

Regarding this clone: Other DNA sequences in this sample translate to the same CDR3. The chain has TRBV2 and TRBJ2-7; D remains ambiguous. Germline V CDR1 and CDR2: SNHLY, FYNNEI. V dropped 2 bases and J dropped 0 bases, with 8 bases sitting between them. This CDR3 region has 14 residues. CDR3 loop: CASSELRPSYEQYF. The CDR3 DNA reads as TGTGCCAGCAGTGAACTTCGCCCCTCCTACGAGCAGTACTTC.

Comment on this clone: Other DNA sequences of this sample code for an identical CDR3. The chain is built from TRBV30 and TRBJ2-7, with D tentatively TRBD2 (6 bases). Trimming stripped 4 bases from V and 4 bases from J, with 11 bases between. This CDR3 is 12 amino acids long. Germline CDR1 and CDR2: GTSNPN and SVGIG (reference sequence). CDR3 in amino acids: CAWNGAGYEQYF. The DNA of the CDR3 is TGTGCCTGGAACGGGGCGGGGTACGAGCAGTACTTC.

The genes are TRBV7-3 and TRBJ2-7, with 8 bases fitting TRBD1. V lost 3 bases, J lost 3 bases, and 1 base stayed unmatched. There are 13 residues in the CDR3. CDR1 is SGHTA and CDR2 is FQGTGA in the germline V gene. DNA of the CDR3: TGTGCCAGCAGCTTTGGACAGGGCTACGAGCAGTACTTC. Translating it yields CASSFGQGYEQYF.

This chain links TRBV7-9 with TRBJ2-7; D uncertain. Trimming shortened V by 1 base and J by 6 bases, and 13 bases separated the two germline ends. CDR1 is SEHNR, CDR2 FQNEAQ, per germline (reference sequence). The CDR3 is 14 amino acids. The CDR3 sequence is CASSLGMGTSEQYF. In nucleotides, the CDR3 is TGTGCCAGCAGCTTAGGAATGGGAACCAGCGAGCAGTACTTC.

The chain employs TRBV27 and TRBJ2-7; the D gene is possibly TRBD2 (5 bases). From germline, CDR1 is MNHEY and CDR2 SMNVEV (reference sequence). The CDR3 loop spans 12 amino acids. V lost 2 bases, J lost 7 bases, and 9 bases lay in between. The CDR3 protein is CASSLAGGEQYF. The DNA for the CDR3 is TGTGCCAGCAGTTTAGCCGGAGGTGAGCAGTACTTC.

The V call is TRBV10-3, the J call TRBJ2-7; 7 nucleotides align to TRBD1. Losses at the gene ends were 8 bases for V and 3 bases for J; bases not matched to a gene: 13. The CDR3 length is 15 residues. Germline lookup yields CDR1 ENHRY and CDR2 SYGVKD. CDR3 sequence reads: CAIQFDRALVYEQYF. The CDR3 DNA follows: TGTGCCATCCAATTCGACAGGGCCCTTGTCTACGAGCAGTACTTC.

The sample holds a few counts of this clone. Additional DNA sequences in this sample encode the identical CDR3. This sequence joins TRBV19 and TRBJ1-5, with D perhaps TRBD1 (5 bases). The V gene's germline CDR1 is LNHDA and CDR2 SQIVND (reference sequence). The CDR3 has 14 residues. Trimming removed 3 bases at V and 1 base at J, with 7 bases between. CDR3 loop: CASSIRDSNQPQHF. The CDR3 bases are TGTGCCAGTAGTATCCGGGACAGCAATCAGCCCCAGCATTTT.

The chain uses TRBV6-7 and TRBJ1-2; the D is unclear. TRBV6-7 is sorted into the ORF group, with uncertain function. The CDR3 runs 14 residues. Trimming stripped 2 bases from V and 5 bases from J, with 12 bases between. The DNA for the CDR3 is TGTGCCAGCAGTTACCGCTACAAGAAATATGGCTACACCTTC. Translating it yields CASSYRYKKYGYTF.

The chain couples TRBV27 to TRBJ1-6, with D possibly being TRBD1 (5 bases). This CDR3 comprises 14 residues. In germline, CDR1 is MNHEY, CDR2 SMNVEV (reference sequence). Trimming shortened V by 5 bases and J by 4 bases, and 9 bases separated the two germline ends. DNA of the CDR3: TGTGCCAGCAGTCCAAGACAGTATAATTCACCCCTCCACTTT. Translating it yields CASSPRQYNSPLHF.

This chain uses TRBV6-5 with TRBJ2-1; D is uncertain. The CDR3 is made up of 13 amino acids. V lost 2 bases and J lost 8, with 10 bases in between. Germline lookup yields CDR1 MNHEY and CDR2 SVGAGI. The CDR3 DNA sequence: TGTGCCAGCAGTTACGTCTTGGGGTATGAGCAGTTCTTC. Its protein is CASSYVLGYEQFF.

This clone was seen only a few times. The chain's CDR3 is CASTGGYTF. The CDR3 DNA sequence: TGTGCCAGCACAGGGGGCTACACCTTC. The rearrangement uses TRBV21-1 and TRBJ1-2; TRBD1 is the table's D call and was not checked against the DNA. TRBV21-1 is a known pseudogene. This CDR3 region has 9 residues.